A selection of T cell receptor beta chains follows, all from one sample in a study of vaccination effects on CD4 cells after COVID-19. Assay used: immunoSEQ multiplex PCR; TCRdb lists only in-frame clones, some missing. The sample has about 73,000 clones, 65% to 75% seen once. For these TCRs, the target antigens are not known. Source: CD4+ T cells from PBMCs cultured with HCoV-NL63 spike peptides, taken before COVID-19 vaccination. These receptors were collected from a human donor who received a COVID-19 vaccine. The conserved cysteine and the conserved F or W are not part of the CDR3 here. Each record gives: V gene, CDR3 protein.

V gene: TRBV9; CDR3 protein: ASSGDVNTEAF
V gene: TRBV7-9; CDR3 protein: ASSLASGGPKNEQF
V gene: TRBV9; CDR3 protein: ASSVAQGSGANVLT
V gene: TRBV5-4; CDR3 protein: ASSQDTGELF
V gene: TRBV28; CDR3 protein: ASSPGGNYGYT
V gene: TRBV4-1; CDR3 protein: ASSGSGARETQY
V gene: TRBV7-2; CDR3 protein: ASSLQTRTDEQF
V gene: TRBV29-1; CDR3 protein: SGGGQGHGYT
V gene: TRBV7-2; CDR3 protein: ASSLLTGVSTDTQY
V gene: TRBV19; CDR3 protein: ASSIDGQGYNEQF
V gene: TRBV11-2; CDR3 protein: ARPEGQGRTEAF
V gene: TRBV10-1; CDR3 protein: ASSESGGSYNEQF
V gene: TRBV7-2; CDR3 protein: ASSPRLAGVAKNIQY
V gene: TRBV5-1; CDR3 protein: ASSPDWGGTQY
V gene: TRBV7-2; CDR3 protein: ASSLVGEVQSFGYT
V gene: TRBV7-2; CDR3 protein: ASSLARSGQGGNQPQH
V gene: TRBV14; CDR3 protein: ASSRGSTSGLNEQF
V gene: TRBV5-1; CDR3 protein: ASSLVGGDGSPLH
V gene: TRBV3-1/TRBV3-2; CDR3 protein: ASSRPSSGGAGNEQF
V gene: TRBV7-6; CDR3 protein: ASSLYRGRSSYNEQF
V gene: TRBV3-1/TRBV3-2; CDR3 protein: ASSQDPDSGNTIY
V gene: TRBV6-6; CDR3 protein: ASNRQGARNGYT
V gene: TRBV7-2; CDR3 protein: ASSLPSGGGKNIQY
V gene: TRBV30; CDR3 protein: AWSIAYGYT
V gene: TRBV7-2; CDR3 protein: ASSPLGPGGGYT
V gene: TRBV4-1; CDR3 protein: ASSPGDSVFYGYT
V gene: TRBV4-1; CDR3 protein: ASSQGGAGGSEKLF
V gene: TRBV10-2; CDR3 protein: ASSSRTSGAQETQY
V gene: TRBV21-1; CDR3 protein: ASSKEVGGTNEKLF
V gene: TRBV5-1; CDR3 protein: ASSWRQGWSDGYT
V gene: TRBV6-5; CDR3 protein: ASSNGPASAQY
V gene: TRBV6-5; CDR3 protein: ASRPGIPYGYT